This T cell receptor (beta chain) was identified during a study of T cells in Graves' hyperthyroidism and ophthalmopathy. In patients aged 18 to 65, hyperthyroidism was newly diagnosed, with duration under 2 months. Uncontrolled infections, other autoimmune diseases, pregnancy or lactation led to exclusion of patients. V trimming: 7 bases; J trimming: 8 bases; junction bases outside the gene matches: 18. The CDR3 totals 16 residues. CDR1 is SQVTM, CDR2 ANQGSEA, per germline. TCR beta CDR3 regions were amplified from RNA. In the first-round RT-PCR of the TCR CDR3, the HTBI primer set was used. TCRdb recomputed calls from the multiplex PCR reads with MiXCR, one row per CDR3 protein. The data hold 300,000 to 450,000 distinct CDR3 sequences, with more than 15% observed a single time.

The clonotype comes from a woman in her late teens or twenties with Graves' hyperthyroidism that later progressed to Graves' ophthalmopathy. The sequencing input was blood. V and J are TRBV29-1 and TRBJ2-3, with 10 positions matching TRBD2. The chain's CDR3 is CSATFLAGEGWGTQYF. For the CDR3, the DNA is TGCAGCGCCACCTTTCTAGCGGGAGAAGGTTGGGGTACGCAGTATTTT.